What follows are 5 T cell receptor beta chains derived from one specimen sequenced in a study of identical twins. TCRdb called the 5' RACE reads again in MiXCR, with one record for every CDR3 protein. The table has 1.5 million to 2 million distinct CDR3 sequences, roughly 35% seen once; the top ten hold approximately 0.29%. The sample was cord blood. These TCRs come from a newborn girl in good health.

This rearrangement joins TRBV18 to TRBJ2-1; D is perhaps TRBD1 (6 bases). V was clipped by 2 bases and J by 6 bases, with 11 bases between them. The germline gives CDR1 KGHSH, CDR2 LQKENI. The CDR3 is made up of 14 amino acids. This chain's CDR3 is CASSPSGHLNEQFF. The CDR3 region has the DNA TGTGCCAGCTCACCATCGGGACACCTCAATGAGCAGTTCTTC.

The chain carries TRBV27 and TRBJ1-4; D uncertain. V gave up 6 bases and J gave up 5 bases, with 10 bases separating them. The CDR3 extends over 13 amino acids. Germline V gene sequence: CDR1 MNHEY, CDR2 SMNVEV (reference sequence). CDR3 amino acids: CASRRTSNEKLFF. The CDR3 nucleotides read TGTGCCAGCAGGAGGACCTCCAATGAAAAACTGTTTTTT.

The rearrangement links TRBV3-1 to TRBJ2-2; no clear D gene. The CDR3 has 14 amino acids. Germline assignment: CDR1 LGHDT and CDR2 YNNKEL (reference sequence). V was cut by 0 bases and J by 6 bases, with 8 bases left in between. The CDR3 spells CASSQDWPPGELFF. Written as DNA, the CDR3 is TGTGCCAGCAGCCAAGACTGGCCACCCGGGGAGCTGTTTTTT.

This clonotype was seen a handful of times. This chain's CDR3 is CASSHGARDEKLFF. The CDR3 bases are TGTGCCAGCAGCCATGGGGCGCGGGATGAAAAACTGTTTTTT. The rearrangement links TRBV4-2 to TRBJ1-4; perhaps TRBD1 as D (5 bases). The CDR3 has 14 residues. Germline values: CDR1 LGHNA, CDR2 YNFKEQ. Trimming took off 3 bases at V and 6 bases at J, with 11 bases between the two ends.

This clonotype was observed a few times. The chain recombines TRBV29-1 with TRBJ2-5; the match to TRBD2 covers 11 bases. V lost 4 bases to trimming and J lost 3 bases; unmatched junction nucleotides: 4. The germline V gene encodes CDR1 SQVTM and CDR2 ANQGSEA. The CDR3 length is 14 residues. The CDR3 protein is CSVVVAGGKETQYF. In DNA, the CDR3 is TGCAGCGTTGTAGTAGCGGGGGGGAAAGAGACCCAGTACTTC.